These T cell receptor beta chains were read from a single sample in a study of regulatory T cells in long-lasting Graves disease. One entry per CDR3 protein, called by TCRdb with MiXCR from the multiplex PCR reads. The sample has about 310,000 distinct CDR3 sequences, under 25% seen once. Here the sequenced sample was peripheral blood mononuclear cells (PBMCs), taken when the disease was refractory, from a patient treated with antithyroid drugs. These receptors all come from a female donor with Graves disease. CDR3s include the opening cysteine and the closing phenylalanine or tryptophan. The order of the fields is J gene, D gene, V gene, clone size, CDR3 protein, CDR3 DNA. A D gene is named only where the DNA matches it firmly. Clone size is given for some rows only: seen once, a few or many times, or a class if the clone is expanded.

j_call: TRBJ1-4; d_call: TRBD1; v_call: TRBV20-1; clone_size: -; cdr3_aa: CSTSRQGRANEKLFF; cdr3_nt: TGCAGTACTAGTCGACAGGGCAGGGCTAATGAAAAACTGTTTTTT
j_call: TRBJ2-2; d_call: -; v_call: TRBV29-1; clone_size: -; cdr3_aa: CSVLWNTGELFF; cdr3_nt: TGCAGCGTTTTATGGAACACCGGGGAGCTGTTTTTT
j_call: TRBJ2-7; d_call: -; v_call: TRBV28; clone_size: many; cdr3_aa: CASSLAIAEQYF; cdr3_nt: TGTGCCAGCAGTTTAGCTATCGCCGAGCAGTACTTC
j_call: TRBJ1-5; d_call: -; v_call: TRBV6-2/TRBV6-3; clone_size: many; cdr3_aa: CASAPGHFNQPQHF; cdr3_nt: TGTGCCAGCGCCCCGGGTCATTTTAATCAGCCCCAGCATTTT
j_call: TRBJ2-5; d_call: -; v_call: TRBV28; clone_size: -; cdr3_aa: CASSPLRTQETQYF; cdr3_nt: TGTGCCAGCAGTCCACTACGGACCCAAGAGACCCAGTACTTC
j_call: TRBJ2-7; d_call: TRBD1; v_call: TRBV4-3; clone_size: -; cdr3_aa: CASSQEMTGAIYEQYF; cdr3_nt: TGCGCCAGCAGCCAAGAGATGACAGGGGCGATCTACGAGCAGTACTTC
j_call: TRBJ1-4; d_call: -; v_call: TRBV2; clone_size: many; cdr3_aa: CASSPSGINEKLFF; cdr3_nt: TGTGCCAGCAGTCCGAGCGGAATCAATGAAAAACTGTTTTTT
j_call: TRBJ2-7; d_call: TRBD2; v_call: TRBV20-1; clone_size: few; cdr3_aa: CSAISGTSYEQYF; cdr3_nt: TGCAGTGCTATTTCCGGGACTAGCTACGAGCAGTACTTC
j_call: TRBJ1-1; d_call: -; v_call: TRBV19; clone_size: few; cdr3_aa: CASSISSRNTEAFF; cdr3_nt: TGTGCCAGTAGTATATCCAGCCGAAACACTGAAGCTTTCTTT
j_call: TRBJ2-6; d_call: -; v_call: TRBV28; clone_size: many; cdr3_aa: CASSSRVTSSGANVLTF; cdr3_nt: TGTGCCAGCAGTTCCCGGGTCACCTCCTCTGGGGCCAACGTCCTGACTTTC
j_call: TRBJ2-5; d_call: -; v_call: TRBV14; clone_size: -; cdr3_aa: CASSQDLRGEETQYF; cdr3_nt: TGTGCCAGCAGCCAAGATTTACGGGGTGAAGAGACCCAGTACTTC
j_call: TRBJ1-1; d_call: TRBD1; v_call: TRBV7-9; clone_size: -; cdr3_aa: CASSLAGTGDTEAFF; cdr3_nt: TGTGCCAGCAGCTTAGCCGGGACAGGGGACACTGAAGCTTTCTTT
j_call: TRBJ1-2; d_call: TRBD1; v_call: TRBV4-3; clone_size: once; cdr3_aa: CASSQTGTANYGYTF; cdr3_nt: TGCGCCAGCAGCCAGACAGGGACTGCTAACTATGGCTACACCTTC
j_call: TRBJ2-7; d_call: -; v_call: TRBV27; clone_size: many; cdr3_aa: CASSLGSGYEQYF; cdr3_nt: TGTGCCAGCAGTTTAGGGAGCGGGTACGAGCAGTACTTC
j_call: TRBJ2-5; d_call: TRBD2; v_call: TRBV12-3/TRBV12-4; clone_size: many; cdr3_aa: CASSLLAGAGQETQYF; cdr3_nt: TGTGCCAGCAGTTTACTAGCGGGAGCCGGCCAAGAGACCCAGTACTTC
j_call: TRBJ1-1; d_call: -; v_call: TRBV6-1; clone_size: few; cdr3_aa: CASSRGGIIGFF; cdr3_nt: TGTGCCAGCAGCAGGGGAGGTATTATTGGTTTCTTT
j_call: TRBJ2-2; d_call: TRBD1; v_call: TRBV10-3; clone_size: many; cdr3_aa: CAISPTSTGGTNTGELFF; cdr3_nt: TGTGCCATCAGTCCAACATCCACAGGGGGCACGAACACCGGGGAGCTGTTTTTT
j_call: TRBJ2-5; d_call: TRBD2; v_call: TRBV29-1; clone_size: few; cdr3_aa: CSVSGTSGKETQYF; cdr3_nt: TGCAGCGTCTCCGGGACTAGCGGGAAAGAGACCCAGTACTTC
j_call: TRBJ2-7; d_call: -; v_call: TRBV9; clone_size: -; cdr3_aa: CASSPVRSYEQYF; cdr3_nt: TGTGCCAGCTCACCAGTGAGAAGCTACGAGCAGTACTTC
j_call: TRBJ2-7; d_call: -; v_call: TRBV20-1; clone_size: few; cdr3_aa: CSAPLGGRTTYEQYF; cdr3_nt: TGCAGTGCTCCGCTGGGGGGCAGGACAACCTACGAGCAGTACTTC
j_call: TRBJ2-5; d_call: -; v_call: TRBV20-1; clone_size: many; cdr3_aa: CSASRSGETQYF; cdr3_nt: TGCAGTGCTAGCCGTAGTGGGGAGACCCAGTACTTC
j_call: TRBJ2-7; d_call: -; v_call: TRBV3-1; clone_size: few; cdr3_aa: CASSQDAMGHQKQYF; cdr3_nt: TGTGCCAGCAGCCAAGATGCGATGGGACACCAAAAGCAGTACTTC
j_call: TRBJ1-2; d_call: TRBD1; v_call: TRBV5-4; clone_size: few; cdr3_aa: CASNQLGTGNYGYTF; cdr3_nt: TGTGCCAGCAACCAATTAGGGACAGGGAACTATGGCTACACCTTC
j_call: TRBJ1-2; d_call: -; v_call: TRBV12-3/TRBV12-4; clone_size: -; cdr3_aa: CASSPQGPRTHGYTF; cdr3_nt: TGTGCCAGCAGTCCACAAGGGCCCCGAACTCATGGCTACACCTTC
j_call: TRBJ1-5; d_call: -; v_call: TRBV18; clone_size: many; cdr3_aa: CASSTPDQPQHF; cdr3_nt: TGTGCCAGCTCCACCCCCGATCAGCCCCAGCATTTT
j_call: TRBJ2-7; d_call: -; v_call: TRBV19; clone_size: few; cdr3_aa: CASSIYGGDSYEQYF; cdr3_nt: TGTGCCAGTAGTATCTACGGCGGAGACTCCTACGAGCAGTACTTC
j_call: TRBJ1-1; d_call: -; v_call: TRBV2; clone_size: many; cdr3_aa: CASSEARVRGRMNTEAFF; cdr3_nt: TGTGCCAGCAGTGAAGCGCGTGTTCGGGGCCGTATGAACACTGAAGCTTTCTTT
j_call: TRBJ1-2; d_call: -; v_call: TRBV4-2; clone_size: few; cdr3_aa: CASSQTSYGYTF; cdr3_nt: TGTGCCAGCAGCCAGACTTCATATGGCTACACCTTC
j_call: TRBJ2-7; d_call: -; v_call: TRBV20-1; clone_size: -; cdr3_aa: CSASPRLGLPINEQYF; cdr3_nt: TGCAGTGCCAGCCCACGCTTGGGACTGCCGATCAACGAGCAGTACTTC